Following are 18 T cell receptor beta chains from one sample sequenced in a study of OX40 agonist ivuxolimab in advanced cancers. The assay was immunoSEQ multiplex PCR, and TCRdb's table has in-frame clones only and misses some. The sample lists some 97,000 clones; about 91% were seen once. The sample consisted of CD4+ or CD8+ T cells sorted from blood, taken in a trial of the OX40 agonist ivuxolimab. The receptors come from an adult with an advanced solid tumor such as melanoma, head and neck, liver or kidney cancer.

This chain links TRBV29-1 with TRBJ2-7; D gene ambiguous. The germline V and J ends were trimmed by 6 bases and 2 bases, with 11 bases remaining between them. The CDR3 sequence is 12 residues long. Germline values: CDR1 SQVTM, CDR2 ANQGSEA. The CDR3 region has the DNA TGCAGCGTACGGTACACTCCCTACGAGCAGTACTTC. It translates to CSVRYTPYEQYF.

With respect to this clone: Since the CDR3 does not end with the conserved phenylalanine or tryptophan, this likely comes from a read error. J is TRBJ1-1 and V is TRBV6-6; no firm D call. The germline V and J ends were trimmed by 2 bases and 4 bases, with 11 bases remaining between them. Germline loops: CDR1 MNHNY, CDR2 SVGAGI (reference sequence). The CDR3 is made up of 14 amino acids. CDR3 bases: TGTGCCAGCAGTTACGATGGAGGACTCACTGAAGCTTTCCTT. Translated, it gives CASSYDGGLTEAFL.

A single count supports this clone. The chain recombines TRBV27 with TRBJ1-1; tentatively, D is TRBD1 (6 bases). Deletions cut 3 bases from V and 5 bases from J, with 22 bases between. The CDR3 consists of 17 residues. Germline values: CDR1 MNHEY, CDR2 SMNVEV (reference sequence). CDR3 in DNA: TGTGCCAGCAGTTTGACAGGCAGAGGGATCTTAGGGACTGAAGCTTTCTTT. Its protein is CASSLTGRGILGTEAFF.

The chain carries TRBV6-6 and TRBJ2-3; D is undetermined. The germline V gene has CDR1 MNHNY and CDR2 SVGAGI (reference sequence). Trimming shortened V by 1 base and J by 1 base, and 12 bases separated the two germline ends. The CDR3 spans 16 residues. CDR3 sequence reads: CASSYYGLGGTDTQYF. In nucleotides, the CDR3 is TGTGCCAGCAGTTACTACGGCCTAGGTGGCACAGATACGCAGTATTTT.

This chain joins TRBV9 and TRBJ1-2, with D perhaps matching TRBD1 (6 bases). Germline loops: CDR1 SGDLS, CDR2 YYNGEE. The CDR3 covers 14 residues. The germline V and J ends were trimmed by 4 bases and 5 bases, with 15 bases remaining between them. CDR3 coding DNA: TGTGCCAGCAGCACTATGGGACAACTATATGGCTACACCTTC. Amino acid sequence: CASSTMGQLYGYTF.

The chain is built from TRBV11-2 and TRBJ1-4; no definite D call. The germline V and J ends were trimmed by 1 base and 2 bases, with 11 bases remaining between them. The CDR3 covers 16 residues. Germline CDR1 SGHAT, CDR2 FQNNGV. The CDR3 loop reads CASSLGRQGTNEKLFF. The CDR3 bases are TGTGCCAGCAGCTTAGGTAGACAAGGGACTAATGAAAAACTGTTTTTT.

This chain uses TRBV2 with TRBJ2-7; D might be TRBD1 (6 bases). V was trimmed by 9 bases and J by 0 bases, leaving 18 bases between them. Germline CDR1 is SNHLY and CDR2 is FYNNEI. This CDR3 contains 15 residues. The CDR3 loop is CASAPQGIFSYEQYF. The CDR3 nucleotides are TGTGCCAGTGCCCCCCAGGGGATTTTCTCCTACGAGCAGTACTTC. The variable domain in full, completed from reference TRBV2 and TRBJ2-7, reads EPEVTQTPSHQVTQMGQEVILRCVPISNHLYFYWYRQILGQKVEFLVSFYNNEISEKSEIFDDQFSVERPDGSNFTLKIRSTKLEDSAMYFCASAPQGIFSYEQYFGPGTRLTVT.

Written as DNA, the CDR3 is TGTGCCAGCAGCCAAGTTGTAGGGGTATACAATGAGCAGTTCTTC. Its translation is CASSQVVGVYNEQFF. V gene TRBV4-2 combines with J gene TRBJ2-1, with D maybe TRBD1 (5 bases). Germline CDR1 LGHNA, CDR2 YNFKEQ. The CDR3 has 15 residues. V was cut by 1 base and J by 4 bases, with 11 bases left in between.

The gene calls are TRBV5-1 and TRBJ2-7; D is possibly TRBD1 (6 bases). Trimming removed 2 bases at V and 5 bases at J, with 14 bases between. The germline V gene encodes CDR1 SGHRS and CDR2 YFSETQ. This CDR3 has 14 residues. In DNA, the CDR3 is TGCGCCAGCAGCTTCATTTCTCAGGGGAACGAGCAGTACTTC. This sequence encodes CASSFISQGNEQYF.

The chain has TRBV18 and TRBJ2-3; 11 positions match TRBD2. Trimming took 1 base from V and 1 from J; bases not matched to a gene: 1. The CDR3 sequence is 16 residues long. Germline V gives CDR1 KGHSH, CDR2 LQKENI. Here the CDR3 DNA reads TGTGCCAGCTCACCACGTAGCGGGAGGGGCACAGATACGCAGTATTTT. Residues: CASSPRSGRGTDTQYF.

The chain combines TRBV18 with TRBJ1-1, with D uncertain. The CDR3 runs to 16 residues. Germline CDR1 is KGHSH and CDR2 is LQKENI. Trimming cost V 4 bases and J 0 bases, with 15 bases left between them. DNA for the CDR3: TGTGCCAGCTCACAATCTCGGACGCCCGTGAACACTGAAGCTTTCTTT. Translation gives CASSQSRTPVNTEAFF.

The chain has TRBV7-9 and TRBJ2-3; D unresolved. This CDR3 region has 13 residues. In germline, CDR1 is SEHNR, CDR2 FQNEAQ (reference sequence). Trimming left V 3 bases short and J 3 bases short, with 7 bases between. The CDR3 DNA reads TGTGCCAGCAGCTTCCTACGTACAGATACGCAGTATTTT. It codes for CASSFLRTDTQYF. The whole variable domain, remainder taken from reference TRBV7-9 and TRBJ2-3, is DTGVSQNPRHKITKRGQNVTFRCDPISEHNRLYWYRQTLGQGPEFLTYFQNEAQLEKSRLLSDRFSAERPKGSFSTLEIQRTEQGDSAMYLCASSFLRTDTQYFGPGTRLTVL.

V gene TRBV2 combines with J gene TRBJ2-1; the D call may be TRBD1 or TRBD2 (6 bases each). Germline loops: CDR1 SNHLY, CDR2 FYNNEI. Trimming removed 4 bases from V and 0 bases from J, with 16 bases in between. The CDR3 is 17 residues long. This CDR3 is CASSVGGRLSSYNEQFF. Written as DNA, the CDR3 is TGTGCCAGCAGTGTAGGGGGGAGATTGAGCTCCTACAATGAGCAGTTCTTC.

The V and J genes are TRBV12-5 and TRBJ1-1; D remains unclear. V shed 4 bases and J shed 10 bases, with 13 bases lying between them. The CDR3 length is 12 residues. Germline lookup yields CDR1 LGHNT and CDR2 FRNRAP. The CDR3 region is CASGSPESGAFF. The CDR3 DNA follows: TGTGCTAGTGGTTCCCCTGAATCTGGAGCTTTCTTT.

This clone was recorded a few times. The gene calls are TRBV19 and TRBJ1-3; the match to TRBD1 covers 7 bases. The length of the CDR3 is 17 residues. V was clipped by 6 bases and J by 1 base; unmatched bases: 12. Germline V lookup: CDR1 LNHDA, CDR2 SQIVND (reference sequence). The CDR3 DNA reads TGTGCCAGTAGAACCCGGGACAGCTTCTTTTCTGGAAACACCATATATTTT. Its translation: CASRTRDSFFSGNTIYF.

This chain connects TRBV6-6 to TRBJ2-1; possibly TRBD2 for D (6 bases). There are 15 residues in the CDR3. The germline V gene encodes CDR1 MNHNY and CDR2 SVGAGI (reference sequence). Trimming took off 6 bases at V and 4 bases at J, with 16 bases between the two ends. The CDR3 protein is CASSPPGTLYNEQFF. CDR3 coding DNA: TGTGCCAGCAGCCCACCGGGGACTCTTTACAATGAGCAGTTCTTC.

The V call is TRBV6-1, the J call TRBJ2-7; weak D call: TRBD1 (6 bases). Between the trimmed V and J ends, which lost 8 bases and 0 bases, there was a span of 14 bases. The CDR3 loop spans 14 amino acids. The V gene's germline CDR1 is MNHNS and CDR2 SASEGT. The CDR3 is CASSPGASSYEQYF. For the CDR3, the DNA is TGTGCCAGCTCCCCAGGGGCTAGCTCCTACGAGCAGTACTTC.

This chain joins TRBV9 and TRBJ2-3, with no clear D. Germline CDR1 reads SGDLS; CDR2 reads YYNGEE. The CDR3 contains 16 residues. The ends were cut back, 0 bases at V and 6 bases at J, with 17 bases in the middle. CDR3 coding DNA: TGTGCCAGCAGCGTAGGTGTGGGCGCGAAAGAGGATACGCAGTATTTT. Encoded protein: CASSVGVGAKEDTQYF.